This entry lists 21 T cell receptor beta chains sequenced from one sample in a study of immune evolution from preneoplasia to lung adenocarcinoma. Sequencing was performed with immunoSEQ multiplex PCR; in TCRdb, only in-frame clones are kept and a portion is missing. The sample shows about 11,000 clones, roughly 88% of them seen only once. The sample consisted of FFPE invasive lung adenocarcinoma tissue. These receptor sequences come from a person aged 70 to 85 with invasive lung adenocarcinoma.

This clone has just a few counts. This sequence joins TRBV30 and TRBJ1-5, with a tentative D call TRBD1 (6 bases). The CDR3 sequence is 17 residues long. Looked up from germline, CDR1 is GTSNPN and CDR2 is SVGIG (reference sequence). Trimming pared 1 base from V and 7 bases from J, leaving 23 bases between. The CDR3 DNA follows: TGTGCCTGGAGTGGACCGGCCGGAGGGGGGTGGCGGCAGCCCCAGCATTTT. Protein sequence: CAWSGPAGGGWRQPQHF.

V gene TRBV28 combines with J gene TRBJ1-1; tentatively, D is TRBD1 (5 bases). CDR1 is MDHEN and CDR2 is SYDVKM in the germline V gene. CDR3 length equals 15 residues. Between the trimmed V and J ends, which lost 5 bases and 1 base, there was a span of 14 bases. The CDR3 coding sequence is TGTGCCAGCAGTGACCTGACAGTCACGAACACTGAAGCTTTCTTT. Residues: CASSDLTVTNTEAFF. The variable domain in full, with the rest retrieved from reference TRBV28 and TRBJ1-1, is DVKVTQSSRYLVKRTGEKVFLECVQDMDHENMFWYRQDPGLGLRLIYFSYDVKMKEKGDIPEGYSVSREKKERFSLILESASTNQTSMYLCASSDLTVTNTEAFFGQGTRLTVV.

The V gene is TRBV19, the J gene TRBJ2-7; tentative D call: TRBD1 (8 bases). CDR1 LNHDA and CDR2 SQIVND come from the germline V gene (reference sequence). V was shortened by 11 bases and J by 2 bases, with 13 bases between the two germline ends. The CDR3 is 12 amino acids. This CDR3 is CASQGGTYEQYF. Here the CDR3 DNA reads TGTGCCTCACAGGGGGGGACCTACGAGCAGTACTTC.

The chain joins TRBV7-9 to TRBJ1-1; D remains unclear. Germline CDR1 SEHNR, CDR2 FQNEAQ (reference sequence). The V gene lost 7 bases and the J gene lost 1 base, with 10 bases spanning the gap. This CDR3 has 13 amino acids. This chain's CDR3 is CASTLEGNTEAFF. The CDR3 DNA reads TGTGCCAGCACCTTGGAGGGGAACACTGAAGCTTTCTTT.

The chain combines TRBV5-6 with TRBJ1-1; D might be TRBD1 (5 bases). Trimming stripped 4 bases from V and 10 bases from J, with 14 bases between. Germline CDR1 and CDR2: SGHDT and YYEEEE. The CDR3 length is 12 residues. The CDR3: CASSPQRGGAFF. For the CDR3, the DNA is TGTGCCAGCAGCCCCCAACGGGGGGGAGCTTTCTTT.

This clone was observed once. This chain connects TRBV27 to TRBJ2-6; D is perhaps TRBD2 (5 bases). CDR1 is MNHEY and CDR2 is SMNVEV in the germline V gene (reference sequence). With 2 bases removed from V and 0 bases from J, the gap between germline ends came to 5 bases. This CDR3 is built from 15 residues. CDR3 sequence reads: CASSLGSSGANVLTF. The CDR3 region has the DNA TGTGCCAGCAGTTTAGGGAGCTCTGGGGCCAACGTCCTGACTTTC.

This chain links TRBV28 with TRBJ1-5, with D possibly being TRBD1 (5 bases). The germline V gene has CDR1 MDHEN and CDR2 SYDVKM. The CDR3 totals 14 residues. V dropped 2 bases and J dropped 4 bases, with 9 bases sitting between them. The CDR3 protein is CASSLTGLNQPQHF. The CDR3 DNA follows: TGTGCCAGCAGTTTAACAGGACTTAATCAGCCCCAGCATTTT.

The chain recombines TRBV11-3 with TRBJ2-5; 8 bases agree with TRBD1. CDR3 length: 16 residues. Trimming cost V 3 bases and J 4 bases; bases outside gene matches: 10. Germline CDR1 is SGHNT and CDR2 is YENEEA. This CDR3 reads CASSLGTGPVRETQYF. The DNA for the CDR3 is TGTGCCAGCAGCTTGGGGACAGGTCCCGTTAGAGAGACCCAGTACTTC.

V is TRBV6-5 and J is TRBJ1-2; 9 positions agree with TRBD1. The CDR3 runs to 15 residues. Germline V gene sequence: CDR1 MNHEY, CDR2 SVGAGI. V was pared by 2 bases and J by 2 bases, with 3 bases of the junction left unmatched. DNA of the CDR3: TGTGCCAGCAGTTACCTACAGGGGGCCAACTATGGCTACACCTTC. The encoded protein is CASSYLQGANYGYTF.

This clone has only a few counts. The chain carries TRBV7-2 and TRBJ1-1; D remains unclear. Looked up from germline, CDR1 is SGHTA and CDR2 is FQGNSA. Trimming pared 1 base from V and 3 bases from J, leaving 12 bases between. The CDR3 consists of 15 residues. The CDR3 sequence: CASSLGQVEYTEAFF. DNA for the CDR3: TGTGCCAGCAGCTTAGGGCAGGTCGAATACACTGAAGCTTTCTTT.

The chain couples TRBV5-1 to TRBJ2-1; 11 nucleotides line up with TRBD2. CDR1 is SGHRS and CDR2 is YFSETQ in the germline V gene. V shed 3 bases and J 4 bases; nucleotides not matched to a gene: 12. The CDR3 totals 18 residues. The CDR3 DNA follows: TGCGCCAGCAGCTCCTCTACTTTAGCGGGGGGGATATACAATGAGCAGTTCTTC. It codes for CASSSSTLAGGIYNEQFF.

V gene TRBV7-2 combines with J gene TRBJ1-5; D perhaps matches TRBD1 (5 bases). CDR1 SGHTA and CDR2 FQGNSA come from the germline V gene. CDR3 size: 15 residues. The V gene lost 1 base and the J gene lost 4 bases, with 11 bases spanning the gap. The CDR3 sequence is CASSLVGAANQPQHF. DNA for the CDR3: TGTGCCAGCAGCTTAGTAGGGGCAGCTAATCAGCCCCAGCATTTT.

This rearrangement joins TRBV5-8 to TRBJ1-2, with D unresolved. Germline assignment: CDR1 SGHTS and CDR2 YDEGEE. The V end was cut by 5 bases, the J end by 7 bases, with 0 bases between. This CDR3 is 8 amino acids long. Written as DNA, the CDR3 is TGTGCCAGCAGTGGCTACACCTTC. Translation: CASSGYTF.

The CDR3 sequence is CASSLALGGNYGYTF. In DNA form, the CDR3 reads TGCGCCAGCAGCTTGGCCTTGGGGGGCAACTATGGCTACACCTTC. The chain joins TRBV5-1 to TRBJ1-2; perhaps TRBD1 as D (6 bases). V was shortened by 0 bases and J by 2 bases, with 11 bases between the two germline ends. Germline CDR1 is SGHRS and CDR2 is YFSETQ. This CDR3 is built from 15 residues.

The chain carries TRBV7-8 and TRBJ2-1; 13 nucleotides line up with TRBD2. V lost 5 bases, J lost 9 bases, and 10 bases stayed unmatched. Germline CDR1 is SGHVS and CDR2 is FQNEAQ. The CDR3 has 16 amino acids. CDR3 sequence reads: CASSPLAGGNGGEQFF. For the CDR3, the DNA is TGTGCCAGCAGCCCACTAGCGGGAGGGAACGGGGGTGAGCAGTTCTTC.

This sequence joins TRBV7-9 and TRBJ1-3; 7 bases match TRBD1. Per germline, CDR1 SEHNR and CDR2 FQNEAQ (reference sequence). The junction had 6 bases not matched to a gene; V was cut back by 1 base and J by 6 bases. The CDR3 spans 15 residues. CDR3 loop: CASSLGDRETNTIYF. DNA of the CDR3: TGTGCCAGCAGCTTAGGAGACAGGGAGACAAACACCATATATTTT. Filled out from reference TRBV7-9 and TRBJ1-3, the complete variable domain reads DTGVSQNPRHKITKRGQNVTFRCDPISEHNRLYWYRQTLGQGPEFLTYFQNEAQLEKSRLLSDRFSAERPKGSFSTLEIQRTEQGDSAMYLCASSLGDRETNTIYFGEGSWLTVV.

The rearrangement uses TRBV5-6 and TRBJ2-2; no definite D call. The CDR3 runs to 13 residues. Germline V gene sequence: CDR1 SGHDT, CDR2 YYEEEE. Deletions cut 5 bases from V and 4 bases from J, with 9 bases between. CDR3: CASSLMRTGELFF. Written as DNA, the CDR3 is TGTGCCAGCAGTCTCATGCGCACCGGGGAGCTGTTTTTT.

This clone was found once. The rearrangement joins TRBV30 to TRBJ1-1, with D perhaps TRBD1 (5 bases). Per germline, CDR1 GTSNPN and CDR2 SVGIG (reference sequence). The CDR3 is 12 residues long. V dropped 2 bases and J dropped 10 bases, with 14 bases sitting between them. The CDR3 spells CAWSFSDSLAFF. The DNA of the CDR3 is TGTGCCTGGAGTTTCTCCGACAGTTTAGCTTTCTTT.

This chain joins TRBV11-1 and TRBJ1-1, with D possibly being TRBD1 (5 bases). Germline V gene data show CDR1 as SGHAT and CDR2 as FQDESV (reference sequence). This CDR3 has 14 residues. Trimming removed 2 bases from V and 6 bases from J, with 13 bases in between. Written as DNA, the CDR3 is TGTGCCAGCAGCTTACCGACAGAGAGGTCTGAAGCTTTCTTT. Encoded protein: CASSLPTERSEAFF.

This clone was seen only once. The V and J genes are TRBV6-6 and TRBJ1-1; maybe TRBD1 (5 bases). V lost 5 bases, J lost 8 bases, and 15 bases lay in between. CDR1 and CDR2 from the germline V gene are MNHNY and SVGAGI (reference sequence). The length of the CDR3 is 13 residues. The CDR3 loop is CASSPQGYGEAFF. CDR3 DNA: TGTGCCAGCAGTCCCCAGGGCTACGGGGAAGCTTTCTTT.

This clone was seen once. The V and J genes are TRBV27 and TRBJ2-5, with 7 bases aligning to TRBD2. The CDR3 consists of 12 residues. The V gene end was trimmed by 2 bases and the J gene end by 9 bases; junction bases not matched to a gene: 3. Germline values: CDR1 MNHEY, CDR2 SMNVEV (reference sequence). DNA for the CDR3: TGTGCCAGCAGTTTAAGGGGAGGGGCCCAGTACTTC. Residues: CASSLRGGAQYF.